These T cell receptor beta chains were read from a single sample in a study of T cell responses to AZD1222 COVID-19 vaccine. Only in-frame clones appear in the TCRdb table, and some are missing; sequencing was by immunoSEQ multiplex PCR. The sample includes some 180,000 clones, 85% to 95% of them seen just once. Sequencing used peripheral blood, obtained 28 days after the second AZD1222 dose. These receptors all come from an adult who received the AZD1222 COVID-19 vaccine. Both conserved end residues are part of each CDR3. A D gene is named only where the DNA matches it firmly. A clone size is listed for some rows: how often the clone was seen (once, few, many), or a class if it is expanded.

d_gene,v_gene,j_gene,abundance,CDR3nt,CDR3aa
TRBD2,TRBV5-1,TRBJ2-1,NA,TGCGCCAGCAGCTTGGCGGGAGGGGTCGATGAGCAGTTCTTC,CASSLAGGVDEQFF
TRBD1,TRBV7-9,TRBJ2-5,NA,TGTGCCAGCAGCTCTAACGGACAGGGGCGAGAGACCCAGTACTTC,CASSSNGQGRETQYF
TRBD1,TRBV5-1,TRBJ1-4,NA,TGCGCCAGCAGCCCCAAGGACAGGTCCGGAAAACTGTTTTTT,CASSPKDRSGKLFF
TRBD1,TRBV9,TRBJ2-7,NA,TGTGCCAGCAGCGTAGGCGGACAGGGAGTCTCCTACGAGCAGTACTTC,CASSVGGQGVSYEQYF
NA,TRBV7-2,TRBJ1-1,NA,TGTGCCAGCAGCTTAGCACTTGCTACTGAAGCTTTCTTT,CASSLALATEAFF
TRBD2,TRBV15,TRBJ2-3,NA,TGTGCCACCAGCAGAGATCTAGCGGGAGGGCCGGAAGATACGCAGTATTTT,CATSRDLAGGPEDTQYF
TRBD2,TRBV29-1,TRBJ2-7,once,TGCAGCGTTGGGGAGGGCGTCTACGAGCAGTACTTC,CSVGEGVYEQYF
NA,TRBV7-9,TRBJ1-1,NA,TGTGCCAGCAGCTTAGGAGAAAGTGAAGCTTTCTTT,CASSLGESEAFF
TRBD1,TRBV10-3,TRBJ2-7,NA,TGTGCCATCAGTGCCGGGACAGGCTCCTACGAGCAGTACTTC,CAISAGTGSYEQYF
NA,TRBV6-2/TRBV6-3,TRBJ1-5,NA,TGTGCCAGCAGTACCCAGGGAGGCAATCAGCCCCAGCATTTT,CASSTQGGNQPQHF